The 8 T cell receptor beta chains below were found in one sample sequenced in a study of spatial heterogeneity in lung cancer. Time point reported: blood at routine non-recurrence follow-up after resection. TCRdb reprocessed the 5' RACE reads with MiXCR, giving one entry per CDR3 protein. The top ten hold 30% to 40% of the sample, which has about 47,000 distinct CDR3 sequences, about an eighth seen once. Here the sequenced sample was PBMCs, taken at follow-up. The receptor set was obtained from a male donor with early-stage non-small cell lung cancer.

The chain combines TRBV6-2 or TRBV6-3 with TRBJ2-7, with D possibly TRBD2 on 6 matching bases. CDR1 is MNHEY and CDR2 is SVGEGT in the germline V gene. CDR3 length: 13 amino acids. Trimming took off 6 bases at V and 2 bases at J, with 11 bases between the two ends. The CDR3: CASSRTGAYEQYF. CDR3 in DNA: TGTGCCAGCAGCAGAACGGGAGCCTACGAGCAGTACTTC.

The table lists this clonotype with many counts. The rearrangement uses TRBV20-1 and TRBJ2-7; a weak D match, TRBD1 (5 bases). The CDR3 is made up of 12 amino acids. Trimming stripped 6 bases from V and 2 bases from J, with 11 bases between. CDR1 DFQATT and CDR2 SNEGSKA come from the germline V gene (reference sequence). CDR3 amino acids: CSASGITYEQYF. In nucleotides, the CDR3 is TGCAGTGCGTCAGGGATCACCTACGAGCAGTACTTC.

The chain employs TRBV7-2 and TRBJ1-1; D unclear. V gave up 5 bases and J gave up 8 bases, with 15 bases separating them. CDR1 and CDR2 (germline): SGHTA, FQGNSA. CDR3 length equals 13 residues. CDR3 protein: CASSPEFRREAFF. The DNA for the CDR3 is TGTGCCAGCAGCCCGGAATTCCGTCGGGAAGCTTTCTTT. Full variable domain (missing parts from reference TRBV7-2 and TRBJ1-1): GAGVSQSPSNKVTEKGKDVELRCDPISGHTALYWYRQSLGQGLEFLIYFQGNSAPDKSGLPSDRFSAERTGGSVSTLTIQRTQQEDSAVYLCASSPEFRREAFFGQGTRLTVV.

This clonotype has a count of ten or more. The chain combines TRBV24-1 with TRBJ2-7; 10 bases align to TRBD1. Germline values: CDR1 KGHDR, CDR2 SFDVKD. V was clipped by 3 bases and J by 1 base; unmatched bases: 5. This CDR3 has 16 residues. The CDR3 DNA reads as TGTGCCACCAGTGATGAGGGGACAGGGGTTTCCTACGAGCAGTACTTC. It is translated as CATSDEGTGVSYEQYF.

This clonotype was observed many times. This sequence joins TRBV12-3 or TRBV12-4 and TRBJ2-1; TRBD2 matches at 11 bases. Unmatched junction bases numbered 4, after V lost 4 bases and J lost 5 bases. The CDR3 contains 15 residues. The CDR3, as DNA: TGTGCCAGCAGTTACACTAGCGGGGGTCACAATGAGCAGTTCTTC. This encodes CASSYTSGGHNEQFF.

There are many counts of this clonotype. Here the CDR3 reads CSVDGAGELFF. The CDR3 nucleotides are TGCAGCGTAGACGGCGCCGGGGAGCTGTTTTTT. V gene TRBV29-1 combines with J gene TRBJ2-2; D is unclear. The V end was cut by 6 bases, the J end by 6 bases, with 8 bases between. The CDR3 covers 11 residues. Germline CDR1 and CDR2: SQVTM and ANQGSEA.

This clonotype was detected a few times. The V and J genes are TRBV5-1 and TRBJ2-7; 9 bases line up with TRBD1. The junction had 5 bases not matched to a gene; V was cut back by 4 bases and J by 3 bases. The germline V gene encodes CDR1 SGHRS and CDR2 YFSETQ. The CDR3 is made up of 14 amino acids. The CDR3 region has the DNA TGCGCCAGCAGCGGCGGGACAGGGAACTACGAGCAGTACTTC. Its translation is CASSGGTGNYEQYF.

J is TRBJ2-3 and V is TRBV6-2 or TRBV6-3; 9 bases map to TRBD2. Per germline, CDR1 MNHEY and CDR2 SVGEGT. V was pared by 2 bases and J by 5 bases, with 17 bases of the junction left unmatched. This CDR3 is built from 19 residues. This CDR3 reads CASSYVPAGGPSREDTQYF. The CDR3 region has the DNA TGTGCCAGCAGTTACGTCCCGGCGGGGGGGCCGTCTAGGGAAGATACGCAGTATTTT.